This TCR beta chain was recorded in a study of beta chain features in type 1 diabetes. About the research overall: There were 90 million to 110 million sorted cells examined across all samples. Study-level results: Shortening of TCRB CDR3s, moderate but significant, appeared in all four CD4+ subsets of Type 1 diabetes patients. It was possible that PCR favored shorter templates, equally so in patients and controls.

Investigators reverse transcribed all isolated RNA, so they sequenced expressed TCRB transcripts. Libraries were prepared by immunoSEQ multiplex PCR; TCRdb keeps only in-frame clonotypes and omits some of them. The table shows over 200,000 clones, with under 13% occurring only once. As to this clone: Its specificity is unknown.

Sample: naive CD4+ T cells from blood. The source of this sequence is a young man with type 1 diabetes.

The CDR3 DNA reads TGTGCCGCCGGGTCGAAGCAAGAGACCCAGTACTTC. This sequence encodes CAAGSKQETQYF. The chain employs TRBV10-3 and TRBJ2-5; D gene ambiguous. This CDR3 has 12 residues. V was pared by 11 bases and J by 2 bases, with 12 bases between. Germline values: CDR1 ENHRY, CDR2 SYGVKD.